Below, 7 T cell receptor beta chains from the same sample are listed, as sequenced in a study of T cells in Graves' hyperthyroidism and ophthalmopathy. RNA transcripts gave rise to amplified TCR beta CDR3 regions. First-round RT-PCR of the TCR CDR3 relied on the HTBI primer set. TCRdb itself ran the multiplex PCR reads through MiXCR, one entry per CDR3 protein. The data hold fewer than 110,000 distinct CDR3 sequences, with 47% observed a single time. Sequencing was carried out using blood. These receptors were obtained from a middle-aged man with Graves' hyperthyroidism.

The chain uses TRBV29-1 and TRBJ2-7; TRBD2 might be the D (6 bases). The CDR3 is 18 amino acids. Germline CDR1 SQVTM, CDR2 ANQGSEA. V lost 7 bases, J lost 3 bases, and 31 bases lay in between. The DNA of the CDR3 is TGCAGCGCCTTGCCCTATGCTAGCGCGGAGAGCTCCTACTACGAGCAGTACTTC. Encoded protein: CSALPYASAESSYYEQYF.

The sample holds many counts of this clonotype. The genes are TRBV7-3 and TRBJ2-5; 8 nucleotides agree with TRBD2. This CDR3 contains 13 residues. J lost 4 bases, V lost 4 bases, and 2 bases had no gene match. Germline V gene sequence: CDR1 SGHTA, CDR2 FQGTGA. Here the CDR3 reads CASSSGGGETQYF. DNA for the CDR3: TGTGCCAGCAGCTCGGGGGGGGGAGAGACCCAGTACTTC.

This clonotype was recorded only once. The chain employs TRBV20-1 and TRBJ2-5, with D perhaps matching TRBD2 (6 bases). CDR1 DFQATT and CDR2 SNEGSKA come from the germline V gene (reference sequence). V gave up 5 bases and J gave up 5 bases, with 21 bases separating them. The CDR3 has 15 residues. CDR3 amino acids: CSAYHLGGGKETQYF. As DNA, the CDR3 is TGCAGTGCTTACCATCTGGGAGGTGGGAAGGAGACCCAGTACTTC.

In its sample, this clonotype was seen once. The CDR3 DNA sequence: TGTGCCATAGGCGGGTCTAGGGCAGATACGCAGTATTTT. It specifies CAIGGSRADTQYF. The J gene is TRBJ2-3, the V gene TRBV24-1, with D maybe TRBD2 (5 bases). Germline V lookup: CDR1 KGHDR, CDR2 SFDVKD. The length of the CDR3 is 13 residues. Trimming removed 11 bases at V and 4 bases at J, with 15 bases between.

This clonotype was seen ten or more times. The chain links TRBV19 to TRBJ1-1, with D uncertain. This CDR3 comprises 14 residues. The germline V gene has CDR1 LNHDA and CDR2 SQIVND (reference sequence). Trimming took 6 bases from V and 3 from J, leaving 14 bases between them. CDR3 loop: CASREAGPYTEAFF. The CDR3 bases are TGTGCCAGTAGAGAGGCGGGTCCGTACACTGAAGCTTTCTTT.

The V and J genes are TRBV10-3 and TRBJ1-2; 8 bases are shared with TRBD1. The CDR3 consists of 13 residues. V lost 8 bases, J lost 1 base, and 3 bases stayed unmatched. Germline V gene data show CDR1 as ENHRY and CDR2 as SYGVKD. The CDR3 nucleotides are TGTGCCATCGCGGACAGGGTTAACTATGGCTACACCTTC. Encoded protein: CAIADRVNYGYTF.

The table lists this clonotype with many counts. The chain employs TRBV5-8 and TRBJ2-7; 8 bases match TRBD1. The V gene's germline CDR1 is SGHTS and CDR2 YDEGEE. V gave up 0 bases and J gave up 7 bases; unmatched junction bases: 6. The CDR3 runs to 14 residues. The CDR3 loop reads CASSLGTGPGEQYF. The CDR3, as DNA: TGTGCCAGCAGCTTGGGGACAGGGCCCGGGGAGCAGTACTTC.